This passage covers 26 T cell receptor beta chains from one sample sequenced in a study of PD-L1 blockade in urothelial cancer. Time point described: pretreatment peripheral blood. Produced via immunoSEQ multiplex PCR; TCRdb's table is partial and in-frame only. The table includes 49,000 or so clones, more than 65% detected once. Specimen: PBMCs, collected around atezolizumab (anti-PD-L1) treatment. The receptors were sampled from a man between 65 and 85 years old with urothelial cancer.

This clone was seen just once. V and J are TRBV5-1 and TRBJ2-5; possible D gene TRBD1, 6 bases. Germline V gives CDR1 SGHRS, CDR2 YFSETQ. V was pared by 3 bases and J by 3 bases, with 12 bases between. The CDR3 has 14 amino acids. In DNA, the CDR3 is TGCGCCAGCAGCTCCTACCCAGGGGAAGAGACCCAGTACTTC. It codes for CASSSYPGEETQYF.

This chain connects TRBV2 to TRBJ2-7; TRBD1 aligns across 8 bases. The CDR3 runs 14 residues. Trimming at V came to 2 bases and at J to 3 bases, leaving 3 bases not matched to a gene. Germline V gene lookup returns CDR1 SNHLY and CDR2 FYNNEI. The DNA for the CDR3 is TGTGCCAGCAGTGAATTACAGGGGGTCTACGAGCAGTACTTC. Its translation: CASSELQGVYEQYF.

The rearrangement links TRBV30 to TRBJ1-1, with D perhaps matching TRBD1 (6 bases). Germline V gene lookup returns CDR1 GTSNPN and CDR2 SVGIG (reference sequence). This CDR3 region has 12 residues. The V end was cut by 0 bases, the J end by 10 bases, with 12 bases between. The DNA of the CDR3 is TGTGCCTGGAGTGTATCGGGGGGGGCAGCTTTCTTT. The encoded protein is CAWSVSGGAAFF.

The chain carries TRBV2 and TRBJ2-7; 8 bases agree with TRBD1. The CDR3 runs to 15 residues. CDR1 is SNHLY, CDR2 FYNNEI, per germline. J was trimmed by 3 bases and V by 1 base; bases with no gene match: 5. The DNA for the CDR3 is TGTGCCAGCAGTGAAGTGGGACAGGCAGACTACGAGCAGTACTTC. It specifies CASSEVGQADYEQYF. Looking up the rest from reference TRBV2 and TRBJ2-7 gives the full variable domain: EPEVTQTPSHQVTQMGQEVILRCVPISNHLYFYWYRQILGQKVEFLVSFYNNEISEKSEIFDDQFSVERPDGSNFTLKIRSTKLEDSAMYFCASSEVGQADYEQYFGPGTRLTVT.

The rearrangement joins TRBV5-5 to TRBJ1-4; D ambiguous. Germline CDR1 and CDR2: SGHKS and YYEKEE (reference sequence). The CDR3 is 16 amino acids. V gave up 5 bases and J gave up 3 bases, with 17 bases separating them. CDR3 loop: CASRTATEVSNEKLFF. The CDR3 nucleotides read TGTGCCAGCAGAACCGCGACTGAGGTTTCTAATGAAAAACTGTTTTTT.

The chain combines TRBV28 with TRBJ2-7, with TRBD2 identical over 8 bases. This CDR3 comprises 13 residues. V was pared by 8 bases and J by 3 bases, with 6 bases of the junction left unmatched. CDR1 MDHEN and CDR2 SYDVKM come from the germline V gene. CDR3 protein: CASDSGERYEQYF. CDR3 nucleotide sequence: TGTGCCAGCGATAGCGGGGAGCGCTACGAGCAGTACTTC.

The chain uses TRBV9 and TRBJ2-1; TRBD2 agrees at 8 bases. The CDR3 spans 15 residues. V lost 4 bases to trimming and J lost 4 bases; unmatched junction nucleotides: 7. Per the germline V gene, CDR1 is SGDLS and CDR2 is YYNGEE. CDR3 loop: CASSPREGRYNEQFF. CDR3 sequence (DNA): TGTGCCAGCAGCCCCCGGGAGGGCCGATACAATGAGCAGTTCTTC.

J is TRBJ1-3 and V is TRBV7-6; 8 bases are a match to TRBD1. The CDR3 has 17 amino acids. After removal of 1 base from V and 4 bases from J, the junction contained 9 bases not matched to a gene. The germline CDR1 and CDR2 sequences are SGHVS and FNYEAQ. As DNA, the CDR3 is TGTGCCAGCAGCTTAGTCCAACAGGGGACAGGAGGAAACACCATATATTTT. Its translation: CASSLVQQGTGGNTIYF.

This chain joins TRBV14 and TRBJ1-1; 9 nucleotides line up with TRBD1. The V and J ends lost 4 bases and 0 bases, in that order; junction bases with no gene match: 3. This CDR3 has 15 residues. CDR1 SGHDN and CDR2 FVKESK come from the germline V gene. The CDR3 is CASSLRQGVNTEAFF. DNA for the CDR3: TGTGCCAGCAGCCTAAGACAGGGGGTGAACACTGAAGCTTTCTTT.

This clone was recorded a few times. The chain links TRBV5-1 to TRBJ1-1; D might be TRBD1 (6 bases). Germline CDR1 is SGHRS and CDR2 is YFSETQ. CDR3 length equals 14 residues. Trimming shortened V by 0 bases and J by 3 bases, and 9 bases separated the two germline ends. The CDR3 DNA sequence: TGCGCCAGCAGCTTGGCGGGGGGGCACACTGAAGCTTTCTTT. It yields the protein CASSLAGGHTEAFF.

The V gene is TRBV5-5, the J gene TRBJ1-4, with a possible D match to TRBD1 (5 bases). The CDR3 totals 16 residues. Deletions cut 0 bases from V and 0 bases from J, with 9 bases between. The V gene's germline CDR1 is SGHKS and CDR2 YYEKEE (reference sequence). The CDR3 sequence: CASSLGGGTTNEKLFF. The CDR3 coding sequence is TGTGCCAGCAGCTTGGGGGGCGGAACAACTAATGAAAAACTGTTTTTT.

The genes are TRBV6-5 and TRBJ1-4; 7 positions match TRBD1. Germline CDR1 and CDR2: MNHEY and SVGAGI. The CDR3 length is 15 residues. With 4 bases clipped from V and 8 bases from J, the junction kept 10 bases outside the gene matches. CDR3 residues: CASSFWDSPGEKLFF. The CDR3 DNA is TGTGCCAGCAGTTTTTGGGACAGCCCGGGAGAAAAACTGTTTTTT.

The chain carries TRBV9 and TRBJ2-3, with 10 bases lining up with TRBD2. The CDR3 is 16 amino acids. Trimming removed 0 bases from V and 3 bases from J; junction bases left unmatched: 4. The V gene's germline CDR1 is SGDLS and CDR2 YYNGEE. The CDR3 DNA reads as TGTGCCAGCAGCGTAGTGATAGCGGGAGGTACAGATACGCAGTATTTT. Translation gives CASSVVIAGGTDTQYF.

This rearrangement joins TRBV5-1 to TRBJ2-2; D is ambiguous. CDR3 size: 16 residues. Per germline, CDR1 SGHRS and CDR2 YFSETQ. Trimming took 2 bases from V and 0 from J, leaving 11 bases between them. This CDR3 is CASSFTPNPNTGELFF. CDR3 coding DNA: TGCGCCAGCAGCTTTACACCGAACCCGAACACCGGGGAGCTGTTTTTT.

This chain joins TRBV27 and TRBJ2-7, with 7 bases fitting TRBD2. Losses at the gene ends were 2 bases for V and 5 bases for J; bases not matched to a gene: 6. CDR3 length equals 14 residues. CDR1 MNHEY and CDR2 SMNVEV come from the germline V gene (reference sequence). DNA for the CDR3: TGTGCCAGCAGTTTACTGGGCGGGAGTAACGAGCAGTACTTC. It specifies CASSLLGGSNEQYF.

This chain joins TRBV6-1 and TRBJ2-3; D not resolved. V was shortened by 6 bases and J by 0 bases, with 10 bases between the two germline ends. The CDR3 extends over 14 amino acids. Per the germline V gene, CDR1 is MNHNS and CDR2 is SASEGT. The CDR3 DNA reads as TGTGCCAGCAGGACTGCTCCTAGCACAGATACGCAGTATTTT. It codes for CASRTAPSTDTQYF.

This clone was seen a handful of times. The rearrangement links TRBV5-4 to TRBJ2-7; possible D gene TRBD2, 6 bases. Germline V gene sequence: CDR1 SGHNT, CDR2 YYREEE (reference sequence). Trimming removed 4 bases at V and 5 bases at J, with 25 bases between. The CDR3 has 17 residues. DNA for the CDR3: TGTGCCAGCAGCCCGTCAAGTAGCGCGGGAAGTCCCCACGAGCAGTACTTC. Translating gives CASSPSSSAGSPHEQYF.

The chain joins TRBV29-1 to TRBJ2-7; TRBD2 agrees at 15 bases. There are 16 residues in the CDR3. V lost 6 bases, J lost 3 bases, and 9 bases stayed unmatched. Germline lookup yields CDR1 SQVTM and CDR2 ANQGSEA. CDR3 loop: CSVGLAGGGLFYEQYF. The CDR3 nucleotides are TGCAGCGTGGGACTAGCGGGAGGAGGACTATTCTACGAGCAGTACTTC.

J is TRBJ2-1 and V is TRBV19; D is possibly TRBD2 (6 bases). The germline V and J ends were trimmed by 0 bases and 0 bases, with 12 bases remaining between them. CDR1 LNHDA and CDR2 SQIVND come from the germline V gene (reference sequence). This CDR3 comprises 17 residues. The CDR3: CASSIDRGTSSYNEQFF. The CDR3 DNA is TGTGCCAGTAGTATAGATCGCGGGACGAGCTCCTACAATGAGCAGTTCTTC. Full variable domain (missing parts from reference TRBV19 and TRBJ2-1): DGGITQSPKYLFRKEGQNVTLSCEQNLNHDAMYWYRQDPGQGLRLIYYSQIVNDFQKGDIAEGYSVSREKKESFPLTVTSAQKNPTAFYLCASSIDRGTSSYNEQFFGPGTRLTVL.

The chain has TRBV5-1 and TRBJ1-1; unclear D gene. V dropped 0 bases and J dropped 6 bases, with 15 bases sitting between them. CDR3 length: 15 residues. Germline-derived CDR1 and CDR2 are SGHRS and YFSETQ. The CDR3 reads CASSLGPLKSAEAFF. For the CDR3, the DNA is TGCGCCAGCAGCTTGGGCCCGCTCAAGAGCGCTGAAGCTTTCTTT.

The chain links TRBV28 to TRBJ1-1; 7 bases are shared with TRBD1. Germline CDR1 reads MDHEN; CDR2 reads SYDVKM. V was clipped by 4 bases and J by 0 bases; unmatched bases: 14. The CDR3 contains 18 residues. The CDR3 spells CASSSWTGWFLMNTEAFF. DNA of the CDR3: TGTGCCAGCAGTTCCTGGACAGGCTGGTTCTTGATGAACACTGAAGCTTTCTTT.

This chain's CDR3 is CASSPQGIGEKLFF. The CDR3 DNA sequence: TGTGCCAGCAGCCCTCAGGGGATAGGGGAAAAACTGTTTTTT. The rearrangement links TRBV7-2 to TRBJ1-4; D possibly corresponds to TRBD1 (6 bases). The CDR3 loop spans 14 amino acids. V lost 5 bases to trimming and J lost 8 bases, with 15 bases between them. Germline assignment: CDR1 SGHTA and CDR2 FQGNSA.

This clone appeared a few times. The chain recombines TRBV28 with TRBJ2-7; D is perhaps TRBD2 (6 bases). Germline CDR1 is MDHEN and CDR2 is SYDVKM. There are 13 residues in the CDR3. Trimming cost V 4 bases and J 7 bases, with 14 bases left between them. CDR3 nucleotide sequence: TGTGCCAGCAGTTCCGGGTGGGCGGGGGAGCAGTACTTC. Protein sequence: CASSSGWAGEQYF.

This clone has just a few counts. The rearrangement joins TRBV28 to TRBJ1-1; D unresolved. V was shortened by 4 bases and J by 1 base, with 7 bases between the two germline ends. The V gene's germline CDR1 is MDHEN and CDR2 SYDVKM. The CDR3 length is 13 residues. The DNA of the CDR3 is TGTGCCAGCAGTTCCCCAGGGAACACTGAAGCTTTCTTT. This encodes CASSSPGNTEAFF.

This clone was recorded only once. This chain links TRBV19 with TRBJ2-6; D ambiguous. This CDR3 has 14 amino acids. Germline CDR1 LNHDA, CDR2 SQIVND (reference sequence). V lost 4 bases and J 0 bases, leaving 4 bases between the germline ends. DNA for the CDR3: TGTGCCAGTAGTAGGAGCTCTGGGGCCAACGTCCTGACTTTC. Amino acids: CASSRSSGANVLTF.

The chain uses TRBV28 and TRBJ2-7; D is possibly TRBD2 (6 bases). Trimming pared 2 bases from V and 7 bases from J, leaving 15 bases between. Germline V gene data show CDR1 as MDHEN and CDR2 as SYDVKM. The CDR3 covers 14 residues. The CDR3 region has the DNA TGTGCCAGCAGTTTAGGGGGTCGTCGGGGGGAGCAGTACTTC. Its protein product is CASSLGGRRGEQYF.